This T cell receptor beta chain is drawn from a study of T-cell reconstitution after alpha-beta-depleted transplantation in children. This clonotype has only a few counts. Unique molecular identifiers were incorporated when the TCRbeta library was constructed. TCRdb recomputed calls from the PCR reads with MiXCR, one row per CDR3 protein. The table records about 74,000 distinct CDR3 sequences, 13% to 15% of them present only once. The CDR3 has 14 amino acids. Trimming removed 3 bases from V and 1 base from J, with 10 bases in between. CDR1 SGHTA and CDR2 FQGNSA come from the germline V gene. The chain is built from TRBV7-2 and TRBJ2-7; a possible D gene is TRBD1 (6 bases). The TCR originated in a male patient between 2 and 10 years old who had a stem cell transplant for acute lymphoblastic leukemia, so the T cells may come from the graft donor. Sequencing used PBMCs, mostly from graft donor cells, obtained 180 days after TCRalphabeta/CD19-depleted stem cell transplant. The CDR3: CASSFRDTSYEQYF. CDR3 bases: TGTGCCAGCAGCTTCCGGGACACTTCCTACGAGCAGTACTTC.